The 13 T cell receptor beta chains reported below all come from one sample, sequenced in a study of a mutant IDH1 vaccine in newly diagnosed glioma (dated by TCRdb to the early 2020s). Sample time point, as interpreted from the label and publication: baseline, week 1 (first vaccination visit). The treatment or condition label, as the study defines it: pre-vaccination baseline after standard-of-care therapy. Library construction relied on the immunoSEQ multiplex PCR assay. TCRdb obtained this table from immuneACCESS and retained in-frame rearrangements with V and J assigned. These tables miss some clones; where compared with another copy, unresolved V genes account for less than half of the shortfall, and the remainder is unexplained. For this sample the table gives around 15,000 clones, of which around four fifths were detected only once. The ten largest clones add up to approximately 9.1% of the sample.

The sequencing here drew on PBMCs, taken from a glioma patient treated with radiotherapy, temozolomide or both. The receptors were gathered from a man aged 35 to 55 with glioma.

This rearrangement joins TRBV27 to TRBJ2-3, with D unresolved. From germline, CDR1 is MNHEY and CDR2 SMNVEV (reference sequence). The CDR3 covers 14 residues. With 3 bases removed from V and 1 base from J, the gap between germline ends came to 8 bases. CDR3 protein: CASSFQLGTDTQYF. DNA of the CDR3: TGTGCCAGCAGTTTCCAGCTTGGCACAGATACGCAGTATTTT.

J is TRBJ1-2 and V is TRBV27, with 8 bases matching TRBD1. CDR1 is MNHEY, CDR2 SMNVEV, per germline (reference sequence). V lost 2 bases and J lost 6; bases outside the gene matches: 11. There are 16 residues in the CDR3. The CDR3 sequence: CASSLGSQGARDGYTF. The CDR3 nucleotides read TGTGCCAGCAGTTTAGGATCGCAGGGGGCGAGGGATGGCTACACCTTC.

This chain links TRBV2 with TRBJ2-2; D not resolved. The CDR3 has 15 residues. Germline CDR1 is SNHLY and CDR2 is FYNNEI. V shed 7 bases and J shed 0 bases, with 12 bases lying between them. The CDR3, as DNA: TGTGCCAGCAACCCCCGGGCCGCGAACACCGGGGAGCTGTTTTTT. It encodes CASNPRAANTGELFF.

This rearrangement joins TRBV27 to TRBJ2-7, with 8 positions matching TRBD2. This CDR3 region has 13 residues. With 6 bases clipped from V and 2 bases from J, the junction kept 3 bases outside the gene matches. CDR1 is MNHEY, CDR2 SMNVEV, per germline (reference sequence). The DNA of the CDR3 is TGTGCCAGCAGACGGGAGGGCCCCTACGAGCAGTACTTC. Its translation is CASRREGPYEQYF.

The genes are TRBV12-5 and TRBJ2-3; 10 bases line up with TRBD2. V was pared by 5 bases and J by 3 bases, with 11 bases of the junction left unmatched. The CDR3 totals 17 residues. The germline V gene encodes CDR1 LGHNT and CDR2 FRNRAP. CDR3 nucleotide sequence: TGTGCTAGTGGTCCCCCTCGTGCTAGCGGGAGTACAGATACGCAGTATTTT. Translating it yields CASGPPRASGSTDTQYF.

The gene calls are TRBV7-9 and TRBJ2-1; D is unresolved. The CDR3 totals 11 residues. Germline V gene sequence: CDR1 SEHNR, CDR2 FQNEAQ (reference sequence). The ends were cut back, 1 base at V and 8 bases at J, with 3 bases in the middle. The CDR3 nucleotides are TGTGCCAGCAGCTTAGACCATGAGCAGTTCTTC. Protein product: CASSLDHEQFF.

CDR3 protein: CASSRAGGRETQYF. CDR3 in DNA: TGTGCCAGCAGCCGAGCGGGAGGGCGGGAGACCCAGTACTTC. The rearrangement uses TRBV7-2 and TRBJ2-5; TRBD2 aligns across 10 bases. Germline V CDR1 and CDR2: SGHTA, FQGNSA. The CDR3 is 14 residues long. Germline trimming cut 5 bases from V and 5 bases from J; bases unmatched to any gene: 5.

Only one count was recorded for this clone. CDR3 DNA: TGTGCCAGCAGCTTAGCCGGGGCGAGGGCCGGGGAGCTGTTTTTT. This translates into CASSLAGARAGELFF. The rearrangement links TRBV11-3 to TRBJ2-2, with D perhaps given as TRBD1 or TRBD2 (5 bases each). The germline V and J ends were trimmed by 1 base and 6 bases, with 12 bases remaining between them. CDR3 length: 15 residues. The V gene's germline CDR1 is SGHNT and CDR2 YENEEA.

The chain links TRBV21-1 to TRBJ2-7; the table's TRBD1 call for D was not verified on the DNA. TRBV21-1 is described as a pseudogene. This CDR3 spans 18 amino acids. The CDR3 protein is CASSQEPREGQGTNEQYV. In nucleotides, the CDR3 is TGTGCCAGCAGCCAAGAGCCAAGGGAGGGACAGGGGACCAACGAGCAGTACGTC.

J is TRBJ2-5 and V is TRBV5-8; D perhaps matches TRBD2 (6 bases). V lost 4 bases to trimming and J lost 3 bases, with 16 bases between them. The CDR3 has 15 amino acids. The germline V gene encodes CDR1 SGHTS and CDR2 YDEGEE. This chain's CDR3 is CASSPGDPGEETQYF. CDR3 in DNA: TGTGCCAGCAGCCCCGGAGACCCGGGAGAAGAGACCCAGTACTTC.

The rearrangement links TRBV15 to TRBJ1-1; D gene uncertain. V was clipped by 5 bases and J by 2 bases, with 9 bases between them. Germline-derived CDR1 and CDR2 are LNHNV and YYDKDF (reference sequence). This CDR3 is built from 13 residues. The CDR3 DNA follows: TGTGCCACCAGCCTCTCCCGAAACACTGAAGCTTTCTTT. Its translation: CATSLSRNTEAFF.

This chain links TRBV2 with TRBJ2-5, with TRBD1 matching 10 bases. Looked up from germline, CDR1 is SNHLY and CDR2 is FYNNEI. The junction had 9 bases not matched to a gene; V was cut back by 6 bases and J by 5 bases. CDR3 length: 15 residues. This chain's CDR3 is CASRIRQGARETQYF. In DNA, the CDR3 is TGTGCCAGCAGGATCCGACAGGGGGCTCGGGAGACCCAGTACTTC.

CDR3 sequence: CASSVVAGNFYEQYF. As DNA, the CDR3 is TGTGCCAGCAGCGTAGTGGCAGGTAATTTCTACGAGCAGTACTTC. The V gene is TRBV9, the J gene TRBJ2-7; D remains unclear. The V and J ends lost 0 bases and 3 bases respectively, with 13 bases between them. This CDR3 is 15 amino acids long. Germline assignment: CDR1 SGDLS and CDR2 YYNGEE.